The 23 T cell receptor beta chains presented below share a single source sample, sequenced in a study of cytomegalovirus exposure and HLA in healthy donors. The PCR was carried out with 60 Vbeta primers and 13 Jbeta primers. TCRdb's table, derived via immunoSEQ multiplex PCR, lists solely in-frame clones and lacks some. Of about 210,000 clones in the sample, approximately 79% were seen once. The sample comprised PBMCs. These receptors were obtained from a male donor in good health and CMV-seronegative.

This clone came up once. V usage is TRBV6-1 and J usage is TRBJ2-7, with 11 bases aligning to TRBD2. Unmatched junction bases numbered 4, after V lost 5 bases and J lost 4 bases. The germline V gene encodes CDR1 MNHNS and CDR2 SASEGT. The length of the CDR3 is 14 residues. In nucleotides, the CDR3 is TGTGCCAGCAGTCGGACTAGCGGGCGATACGAGCAGTACTTC. Encoded protein: CASSRTSGRYEQYF.

This chain joins TRBV9 and TRBJ2-7; D not certain. Germline V gene data show CDR1 as SGDLS and CDR2 as YYNGEE. The CDR3 length is 15 residues. V was pared by 4 bases and J by 0 bases, with 14 bases between. The CDR3 DNA reads TGTGCCAGCAGCCCGCACCGGCGGCACTCCTACGAGCAGTACTTC. It translates to CASSPHRRHSYEQYF.

This clone was seen a handful of times. The V call is TRBV5-4, the J call TRBJ1-2, with TRBD1 identical over 8 bases. This CDR3 is 16 amino acids long. The germline V gene has CDR1 SGHNT and CDR2 YYREEE (reference sequence). The V segment lost 2 bases and the J segment 4 bases; nucleotides outside the gene matches: 10. The CDR3 protein is CASSLDSGGVGYGYTF. DNA for the CDR3: TGTGCCAGCAGCTTAGACTCAGGGGGCGTGGGCTATGGCTACACCTTC.

The chain links TRBV30 to TRBJ2-7; weak D call: TRBD2 (5 bases). V lost 1 base, J lost 6 bases, and 13 bases lay in between. This CDR3 spans 13 amino acids. In germline, CDR1 is GTSNPN, CDR2 SVGIG (reference sequence). CDR3 loop: CAWSDSGEGEQYF. In nucleotides, the CDR3 is TGTGCCTGGAGTGATTCAGGTGAGGGCGAGCAGTACTTC.

The V call is TRBV30, the J call TRBJ2-3; 11 bases are shared with TRBD2. The CDR3 runs 14 residues. Losses at the gene ends were 3 bases for V and 4 bases for J; bases not matched to a gene: 3. Germline CDR1 and CDR2: GTSNPN and SVGIG (reference sequence). This chain's CDR3 is CAWRIAGGADTQYF. CDR3 DNA: TGTGCCTGGAGAATAGCGGGAGGGGCAGATACGCAGTATTTT.

The genes are TRBV19 and TRBJ2-5; TRBD2 might be the D (6 bases). Between the trimmed V and J ends, which lost 4 bases and 1 base, there was a span of 7 bases. Germline loops: CDR1 LNHDA, CDR2 SQIVND (reference sequence). The CDR3 consists of 13 residues. In nucleotides, the CDR3 is TGTGCCAGTAGTAGGGGGGTCCAAGAGACCCAGTACTTC. It translates to CASSRGVQETQYF.

The chain joins TRBV6-4 to TRBJ1-2; a possible D gene is TRBD1 (6 bases). V was cut by 5 bases and J by 4 bases, with 8 bases left in between. The CDR3 runs 12 residues. Germline V CDR1 and CDR2: MRHNA, SNTAGT. CDR3 nucleotides: TGTGCCAGCAGTAAGGGGGTCTATGGCTACACCTTC. This sequence encodes CASSKGVYGYTF.

A note on this clone: At one end the junction does not follow the germline gene, possibly because of a read error. The CDR3 loop reads CSSSSSGGDTEAFF. The CDR3, as DNA: TGTTCCAGCAGCTCTTCCGGGGGGGACACTGAAGCTTTCTTT. V usage is TRBV7-9 and J usage is TRBJ1-1, with D perhaps TRBD1 (5 bases). There are 14 residues in the CDR3. Looked up from germline, CDR1 is SEHNR and CDR2 is FQNEAQ (reference sequence).

V gene TRBV6-5 combines with J gene TRBJ2-5; tentatively, D is TRBD1 (6 bases). Germline CDR1 reads MNHEY; CDR2 reads SVGAGI. V lost 8 bases and J 0 bases, leaving 10 bases between the germline ends. The length of the CDR3 is 13 residues. Written as DNA, the CDR3 is TGTGCCAGCGGGTGGACAGACCAAGAGACCCAGTACTTC. Protein: CASGWTDQETQYF.

This clone has only a few counts. The chain links TRBV5-6 to TRBJ1-5; D is perhaps TRBD1 (6 bases). Per germline, CDR1 SGHDT and CDR2 YYEEEE. The CDR3 contains 16 residues. The V and J ends lost 2 bases and 2 bases respectively, with 14 bases between them. This CDR3 reads CASSFTGKGGNQPQHF. CDR3 sequence (DNA): TGTGCCAGCAGCTTTACAGGGAAAGGGGGCAATCAGCCCCAGCATTTT.

V usage is TRBV20-1 and J usage is TRBJ2-7, with TRBD1 as a possible D gene (6 bases). The germline V gene encodes CDR1 DFQATT and CDR2 SNEGSKA (reference sequence). This CDR3 has 11 residues. Trimming took 5 bases from V and 4 from J, leaving 9 bases between them. CDR3 in amino acids: CSAPDRYEQYF. For the CDR3, the DNA is TGCAGTGCTCCCGACAGGTACGAGCAGTACTTC.

This chain connects TRBV19 to TRBJ1-2; maybe TRBD1 (6 bases). This CDR3 spans 13 amino acids. Germline CDR1 LNHDA, CDR2 SQIVND (reference sequence). Trimming took off 6 bases at V and 7 bases at J, with 15 bases between the two ends. The DNA of the CDR3 is TGTGCCAGTAGGATCGACAGGATGAGTGGCTACACCTTC. Translated, it gives CASRIDRMSGYTF. Variable domain in full (rest from reference TRBV19 and TRBJ1-2): DGGITQSPKYLFRKEGQNVTLSCEQNLNHDAMYWYRQDPGQGLRLIYYSQIVNDFQKGDIAEGYSVSREKKESFPLTVTSAQKNPTAFYLCASRIDRMSGYTFGSGTRLTVV.

The genes are TRBV5-1 and TRBJ2-5; D perhaps matches TRBD2 (6 bases). The J call may be in error: the DNA end matches TRBJ2-7 better. Germline CDR1 reads SGHRS; CDR2 reads YFSETQ. This CDR3 is 12 amino acids long. The CDR3 is CASSLSEGEQYF. DNA for the CDR3: TGCGCCAGCAGCCTCTCGGAGGGCGAGCAGTACTTC.

The rearrangement links TRBV29-1 to TRBJ2-7, with D possibly TRBD2 on 5 matching bases. The length of the CDR3 is 13 residues. Trimming removed 2 bases at V and 5 bases at J, with 13 bases between. Per the germline V gene, CDR1 is SQVTM and CDR2 is ANQGSEA. The CDR3, as DNA: TGCAGCGTTGAAACCTTAAAGAGGGACGAGCAGTACTTC. It specifies CSVETLKRDEQYF.

The genes are TRBV25-1 and TRBJ1-1, with 8 bases identical to TRBD1. The CDR3 covers 16 residues. With 4 bases clipped from V and 4 bases from J, the junction kept 11 bases outside the gene matches. Germline loops: CDR1 MGHDK, CDR2 SYGVNS. The CDR3 DNA sequence: TGTGCCAGCAGTGCGGACAGGGCTTGGGGTGGCACTGAAGCTTTCTTT. It is translated as CASSADRAWGGTEAFF.

The rearrangement links TRBV25-1 to TRBJ2-7, with TRBD1 identical over 9 bases. Germline-derived CDR1 and CDR2 are MGHDK and SYGVNS. CDR3 length equals 15 residues. With 4 bases clipped from V and 2 bases from J, the junction kept 6 bases outside the gene matches. This CDR3 reads CASSGEQGAPYEQYF. CDR3 nucleotide sequence: TGTGCCAGCAGTGGGGAACAGGGGGCGCCCTACGAGCAGTACTTC.

The rearrangement links TRBV29-1 to TRBJ2-5; TRBD1 might be the D (5 bases). In germline, CDR1 is SQVTM, CDR2 ANQGSEA. This CDR3 is built from 11 residues. Trimming shortened V by 6 bases and J by 7 bases, and 12 bases separated the two germline ends. CDR3 nucleotide sequence: TGCAGCGTACAGGAATTCGGGACCCAGTACTTC. Residues: CSVQEFGTQYF.

The rearrangement joins TRBV19 to TRBJ1-5, with D hard to call. The CDR3 covers 14 residues. Deletions cut 7 bases from V and 7 bases from J, with 17 bases between. Germline-derived CDR1 and CDR2 are LNHDA and SQIVND (reference sequence). The CDR3 DNA is TGTGCCAGTACTACGGCCCCTTTGGGCCAGCCCCAGCATTTT. Its protein product is CASTTAPLGQPQHF.

The CDR3 DNA sequence: TGTGCCAGCAGCGCGACTAGCGGGGGGGGCACAGATACGCAGTATTTT. This sequence encodes CASSATSGGGTDTQYF. J is TRBJ2-3 and V is TRBV9; the match to TRBD2 covers 14 bases. V dropped 3 bases and J dropped 1; count of bases not matched to a gene: 1. This CDR3 contains 16 residues. Germline CDR1 SGDLS, CDR2 YYNGEE.

This chain connects TRBV6-5 to TRBJ1-5; no clear D gene. V was cut by 8 bases and J by 5 bases, with 13 bases left in between. The CDR3 is 13 residues long. Germline V gene data show CDR1 as MNHEY and CDR2 as SVGAGI. The chain's CDR3 is CASGGREHQPQHF. CDR3 nucleotide sequence: TGTGCCAGCGGCGGTCGGGAACATCAGCCCCAGCATTTT.

The chain combines TRBV5-4 with TRBJ1-2; 10 nucleotides agree with TRBD1. The J segment lost 6 bases and the V segment lost 4 bases, leaving 3 bases of the junction unmatched. There are 13 residues in the CDR3. Germline CDR1 and CDR2: SGHNT and YYREEE (reference sequence). This CDR3 reads CASSAGTGDGYTF. The CDR3 bases are TGTGCCAGCAGCGCCGGGACAGGGGATGGCTACACCTTC.

This sequence joins TRBV9 and TRBJ2-7, with no clear D. V lost 3 bases and J lost 6, with 16 bases in between. Germline V gene lookup returns CDR1 SGDLS and CDR2 YYNGEE. There are 14 residues in the CDR3. The CDR3: CASSADSDLGEQYF. The CDR3 DNA sequence: TGTGCCAGCAGCGCTGACTCAGACCTGGGCGAGCAGTACTTC.

The chain combines TRBV5-1 with TRBJ2-2; 8 nucleotides align to TRBD1. Germline V CDR1 and CDR2: SGHRS, YFSETQ. V shed 0 bases, J shed 3 bases, and the junction held 4 bases outside the gene matches. The CDR3 length is 16 residues. The CDR3 nucleotides read TGCGCCAGCAGCTTGGTAGGCAGGGGGCACACCGGGGAGCTGTTTTTT. Residues: CASSLVGRGHTGELFF.